This passage covers 14 T cell receptor beta chains from one sample sequenced in a study of resident and recirculating memory T cells in vitiligo (dated by TCRdb to the late 2010s). Libraries were prepared through the immunoSEQ multiplex PCR assay. The table was pulled from immuneACCESS by TCRdb, which kept in-frame rearrangements only. Such tables lose some clones; where checked, under half of the loss comes from unresolved V genes, and the rest has no known cause. Here the sample has 70,000 to 85,000 clones; 80% to 95% occur a single time. The leading ten clones occupy around 4.9% of the sample. Material for sequencing was blood. The receptor source for this set is a male donor with vitiligo.

Here the CDR3 DNA reads TGTGCCAGCTTTCCGACAGGTACTGACACTGAAGCTTTCTTT. This translates into CASFPTGTDTEAFF. The rearrangement uses TRBV7-8 and TRBJ1-1; possibly TRBD1 for D (6 bases). CDR3 size: 14 residues. In germline, CDR1 is SGHVS, CDR2 FQNEAQ. Between the trimmed V and J ends, which lost 8 bases and 3 bases, there was a span of 16 bases. The whole variable domain, filled in from reference TRBV7-8 and TRBJ1-1, reads GAGVSQSPRYKVAKRGQDVALRCDPISGHVSLFWYQQALGQGPEFLTYFQNEAQLDKSGLPSDRFFAERPEGSVSTLKIQRTQQEDSAVYLCASFPTGTDTEAFFGQGTRLTVV.

The chain joins TRBV5-4 to TRBJ2-3; no clear D gene. V was trimmed by 2 bases and J by 7 bases, leaving 5 bases between them. The CDR3 is 11 amino acids. The germline CDR1 and CDR2 sequences are SGHNT and YYREEE (reference sequence). CDR3 protein: CASSLEYTQYF. CDR3 nucleotides: TGTGCCAGCAGCTTAGAGTATACGCAGTATTTT.

This rearrangement joins TRBV6-1 to TRBJ2-7; possibly TRBD1 for D (6 bases). The CDR3 has 14 amino acids. Trimming shortened V by 4 bases and J by 3 bases, and 13 bases separated the two germline ends. Germline V CDR1 and CDR2: MNHNS, SASEGT. CDR3 protein: CASSAGTNLYEQYF. The CDR3 DNA is TGTGCCAGCAGTGCCGGGACAAACCTCTACGAGCAGTACTTC.

The chain recombines TRBV9 with TRBJ2-5, with 8 bases identical to TRBD2. Trimming at V came to 3 bases and at J to 9 bases, leaving 19 bases not matched to a gene. CDR1 is SGDLS, CDR2 YYNGEE, per germline. The CDR3 totals 17 residues. CDR3: CASSDDPGTSSPGAQYF. The CDR3 nucleotides are TGTGCCAGCAGCGATGACCCCGGGACTAGTTCCCCAGGGGCCCAGTACTTC.

The gene calls are TRBV30 and TRBJ2-5, with 11 bases identical to TRBD2. This CDR3 is 14 amino acids long. V was clipped by 5 bases and J by 9 bases; unmatched bases: 11. CDR1 is GTSNPN, CDR2 SVGIG, per germline (reference sequence). In nucleotides, the CDR3 is TGTGCCTGGGAGGGACTAGCGGTCGCCACGGCCCAGTACTTC. Encoded protein: CAWEGLAVATAQYF. Supplemented by reference TRBV30 and TRBJ2-5, the full variable domain reads SQTIHQWPATLVQPVGSPLSLECTVEGTSNPNLYWYRQAAGRGLQLLFYSVGIGQISSEVPQNLSASRPQDRQFILSSKKLLLSDSGFYLCAWEGLAVATAQYFGPGTRLLVL.

This chain connects TRBV18 to TRBJ2-1; 8 nucleotides line up with TRBD2. Germline trimming cut 3 bases from V and 5 bases from J; bases unmatched to any gene: 3. This CDR3 comprises 14 residues. In germline, CDR1 is KGHSH, CDR2 LQKENI. In DNA form, the CDR3 reads TGTGCCAGCTCACCCGCGGGGGGCGACAATGAGCAGTTCTTC. Protein product: CASSPAGGDNEQFF.

This chain links TRBV10-3 with TRBJ2-1, with 7 bases matching TRBD1. The CDR3 is 15 residues long. After removal of 5 bases from V and 4 bases from J, the junction contained 8 bases not matched to a gene. Germline-derived CDR1 and CDR2 are ENHRY and SYGVKD. CDR3 sequence: CAISPSRDRYNEQFF. CDR3 DNA: TGTGCCATCAGTCCGTCCCGGGACAGATACAATGAGCAGTTCTTC.

The chain has TRBV7-2 and TRBJ2-2; 9 bases match TRBD2. Germline CDR1 and CDR2: SGHTA and FQGNSA. V shed 1 base, J shed 5 bases, and the junction held 14 bases outside the gene matches. This CDR3 comprises 19 residues. The CDR3 is CASSLEVSGGGAGTGELFF. CDR3 DNA sequence: TGTGCCAGCAGCTTAGAGGTCTCGGGCGGGGGGGCCGGGACCGGGGAGCTGTTTTTT.

DNA of the CDR3: TGTGCCAGCAGTCGGGAAGGAGCGGGGGGCGTAGATACGCAGTATTTT. Translation gives CASSREGAGGVDTQYF. The chain has TRBV6-4 and TRBJ2-3; 9 positions agree with TRBD2. The CDR3 extends over 16 amino acids. The germline CDR1 and CDR2 sequences are MRHNA and SNTAGT. After removal of 5 bases from V and 5 bases from J, the junction contained 11 bases not matched to a gene.

The rearrangement links TRBV30 to TRBJ2-3, with D maybe TRBD1 (6 bases). Germline V gives CDR1 GTSNPN, CDR2 SVGIG (reference sequence). This CDR3 is built from 20 residues. V lost 2 bases and J lost 0, with 27 bases in between. CDR3 in amino acids: CAWSSVRVFGEGGSTDTQYF. The CDR3 nucleotides are TGTGCCTGGAGTTCCGTCCGAGTTTTTGGGGAAGGGGGTAGCACAGATACGCAGTATTTT. The whole variable domain, remainder taken from reference TRBV30 and TRBJ2-3, is SQTIHQWPATLVQPVGSPLSLECTVEGTSNPNLYWYRQAAGRGLQLLFYSVGIGQISSEVPQNLSASRPQDRQFILSSKKLLLSDSGFYLCAWSSVRVFGEGGSTDTQYFGPGTRLTVL.

The genes are TRBV2 and TRBJ2-3; 7 bases agree with TRBD2. This CDR3 is built from 13 residues. Per the germline V gene, CDR1 is SNHLY and CDR2 is FYNNEI. Trimming at V came to 10 bases and at J to 2 bases, leaving 6 bases not matched to a gene. CDR3 bases: TGTGCCAACCTAGCGGAGATCACAGATACGCAGTATTTT. This gives the protein CANLAEITDTQYF.

CDR3 nucleotide sequence: TGCACCAGCAGCCAAGTCGTTTTCACGGGACAGGGACCCTACGAGCAGTACTTC. Translated: CTSSQVVFTGQGPYEQYF. The rearrangement uses TRBV1 and TRBJ2-7; whether TRBD1, the table's D call, matches the DNA was not checked. TRBV1 is an annotated pseudogene. The CDR3 loop spans 18 amino acids.

J is TRBJ2-2 and V is TRBV4-3; a possible D gene is TRBD1 (6 bases). Germline-derived CDR1 and CDR2 are LGHNA and YSLEER. Deletions cut 3 bases from V and 3 bases from J, with 8 bases between. This CDR3 contains 14 residues. In DNA, the CDR3 is TGCGCCAGCAGCCAGGACAGTTACACCGGGGAGCTGTTTTTT. This encodes CASSQDSYTGELFF.

This chain uses TRBV25-1 with TRBJ1-2, with D possibly TRBD1 on 5 matching bases. This CDR3 region has 15 residues. The germline V and J ends were trimmed by 3 bases and 2 bases, with 13 bases remaining between them. Germline-derived CDR1 and CDR2 are MGHDK and SYGVNS. The CDR3 region is CASSDGGGPNYGYTF. The CDR3 DNA is TGTGCCAGCAGTGACGGGGGGGGTCCGAACTATGGCTACACCTTC.